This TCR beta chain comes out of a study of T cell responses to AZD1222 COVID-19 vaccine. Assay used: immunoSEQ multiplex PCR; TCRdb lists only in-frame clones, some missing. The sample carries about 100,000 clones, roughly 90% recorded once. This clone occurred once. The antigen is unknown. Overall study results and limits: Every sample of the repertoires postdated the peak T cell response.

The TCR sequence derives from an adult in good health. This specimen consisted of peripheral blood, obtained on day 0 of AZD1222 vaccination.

The CDR3 protein is CASSYGGSTPYEQYF. The DNA for the CDR3 is TGTGCCAGCAGCTACGGGGGGTCAACCCCCTACGAGCAGTACTTC. V gene TRBV5-6 combines with J gene TRBJ2-7; 7 bases are shared with TRBD2. CDR1 SGHDT and CDR2 YYEEEE come from the germline V gene. This CDR3 contains 15 residues. J was trimmed by 2 bases and V by 3 bases; bases with no gene match: 8.